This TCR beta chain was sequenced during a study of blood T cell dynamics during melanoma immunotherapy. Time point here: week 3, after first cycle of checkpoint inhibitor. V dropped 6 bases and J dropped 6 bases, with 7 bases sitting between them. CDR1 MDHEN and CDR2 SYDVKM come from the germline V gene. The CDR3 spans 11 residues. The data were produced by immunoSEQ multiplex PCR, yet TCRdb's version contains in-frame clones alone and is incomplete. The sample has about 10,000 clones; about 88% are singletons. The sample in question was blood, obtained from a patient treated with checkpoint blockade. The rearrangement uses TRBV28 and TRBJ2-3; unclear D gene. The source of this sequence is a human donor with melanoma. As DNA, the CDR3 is TGTGCCAGCAGCCCGGGTGATACGCAGTATTTT. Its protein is CASSPGDTQYF.